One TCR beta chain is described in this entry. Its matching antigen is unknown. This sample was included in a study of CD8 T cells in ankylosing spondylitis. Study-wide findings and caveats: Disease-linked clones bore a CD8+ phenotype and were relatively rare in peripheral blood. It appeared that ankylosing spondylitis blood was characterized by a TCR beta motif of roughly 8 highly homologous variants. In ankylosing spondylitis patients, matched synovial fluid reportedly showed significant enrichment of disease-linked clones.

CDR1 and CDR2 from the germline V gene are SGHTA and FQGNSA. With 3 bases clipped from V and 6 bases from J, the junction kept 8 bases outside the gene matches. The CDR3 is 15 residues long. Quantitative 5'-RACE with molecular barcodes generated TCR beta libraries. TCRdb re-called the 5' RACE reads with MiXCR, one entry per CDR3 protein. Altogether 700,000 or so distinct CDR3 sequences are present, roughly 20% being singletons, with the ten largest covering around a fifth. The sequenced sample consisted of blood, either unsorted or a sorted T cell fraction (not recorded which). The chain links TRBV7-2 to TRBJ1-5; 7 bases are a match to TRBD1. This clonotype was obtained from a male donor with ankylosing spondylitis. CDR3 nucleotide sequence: TGTGCCAGCAGCTTGGGGGAAGGGGGCAGTCAGCCCCAGCATTTT. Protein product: CASSLGEGGSQPQHF.